The rows below give T cell receptor beta chains drawn from one sample of a study of T cell changes during pregnancy in multiple sclerosis. The protocol was immunoSEQ multiplex PCR, while the TCRdb copy is restricted to in-frame clones and leaves out a portion. Among some 80,000 clones, around 94% were seen once, and the ten largest hold roughly 0.14%. Sample: CD4+ T cells from peripheral blood mononuclear cells, taken after pregnancy. The receptor set was obtained from a female donor with multiple sclerosis, enrolled in a pregnancy study. The CDR3 runs from the conserved cysteine through the conserved F or W. Each record gives: clone size, J gene, D gene, V gene, CDR3 DNA, CDR3 protein. A D gene is named only where the DNA matches it firmly. Clone size is not always given. Where it is, it says once, few, many or a class for expanded clones.

>NA|TRBJ2-3|TRBD1|TRBV5-4
TGTGCCAGCAGCTTGCGGCGGGACAGGTCGACAGATACGCAGTATTTT
CASSLRRDRSTDTQYF
>NA|TRBJ2-5|NA|TRBV14
TGTGCCAGCAGCCAGAACATCCAAGAGACCCAGTACTTC
CASSQNIQETQYF
>NA|TRBJ2-3|NA|TRBV7-7
TGTGCTAGCAGCCTGGTGCCCGGGACTCAAAACACAGATACGCAGTATTTT
CASSLVPGTQNTDTQYF
>once|TRBJ2-1|NA|TRBV14
TGTGCCAGCAGCCAAGAAAGAAGGGAGCGAGGACAGAGTTACAATGAGCAGTTCTTC
CASSQERRERGQSYNEQFF
>NA|TRBJ2-2|NA|TRBV19
TGTGCCAGTAGTATCACGGGGAACACCGGGGAGCTGTTTTTT
CASSITGNTGELFF
>NA|TRBJ2-7|TRBD2|TRBV6-5
TGTGCCAGCAGTTATCTAGCGGAGTACTCCTACGAGCAGTACTTC
CASSYLAEYSYEQYF
>NA|TRBJ2-5|NA|TRBV28
TGTGCCAGCAGTTTGTCTAGCACTGAGACCCAGTACTTC
CASSLSSTETQYF
>NA|TRBJ2-1|NA|TRBV5-1
TGCGCCAGCACTTTTGCATTCACGGGCAATGAGCAGTTCTTC
CASTFAFTGNEQFF
>NA|TRBJ2-1|NA|TRBV19
TGTGCCAGTAGCAACTGGAGCTCCTACAATGAGCAGTTCTTC
CASSNWSSYNEQFF
>NA|TRBJ2-1|TRBD2|TRBV4-2
TGTGCCAGCAGCCCGACCGGGACTAGTTCCTTCCGGTCCTACAATGAGCAGTTCTTC
CASSPTGTSSFRSYNEQFF
>NA|TRBJ1-4|NA|TRBV6-6
TGTGCCAGTACAATCGGGGCTAATGAAAAACTGTTTTTT
CASTIGANEKLFF
>NA|TRBJ2-1|TRBD2|TRBV5-4
TGTGCCAGCAGCTCAGGGACTAGCGGGAATGAGCAGTTCTTC
CASSSGTSGNEQFF
>NA|TRBJ1-2|TRBD1|TRBV9
TGTGCCAGCACCGGGACAGGGAGAAGCAACTATGGCTACACCTTC
CASTGTGRSNYGYTF
>once|TRBJ2-7|TRBD2|TRBV6-5
TGTGCCAGCAGCCCTGGACTAGCGGGAGGTATGGAGCAGTACTTC
CASSPGLAGGMEQYF
>once|TRBJ1-1|TRBD1|TRBV2
TGTGCCAGCAGTGTAACTTCAGGGGGTATAATGAACACTGAAGCTTTCTTT
CASSVTSGGIMNTEAFF
>NA|TRBJ2-3|TRBD2|TRBV9
TGTGCCAGCAGCGATTGGGGGGACTACACTAGCACAGATACGCAGTATTTT
CASSDWGDYTSTDTQYF
>NA|TRBJ1-3|NA|TRBV6-1
TGTGCCAGTCGACAGTACTCTGGAAACACCATATATTTT
CASRQYSGNTIYF
>once|TRBJ1-5|NA|TRBV19
TGTGCCAGTAGTACCCCAGGGGAAATACCATTCAGCAATCAGCCCCAGCATTTT
CASSTPGEIPFSNQPQHF
>NA|TRBJ2-1|TRBD2|TRBV7-8
TGTGCCAGCAGCTTAGAAGAGCGGGACGATGAGCAGTTCTTC
CASSLEERDDEQFF
>NA|TRBJ2-7|TRBD1|TRBV4-3
TGCGCCAGCAGCCAAGATACCATCGGGACAGGGGGGATTAGGAGCTCCTACGAGCAGTACTTC
CASSQDTIGTGGIRSSYEQYF
>NA|TRBJ2-7|TRBD2|TRBV5-4
TGTGCCAGCAGCTTGGCCGGGGGGGGGTCCTACGAGCAGTACTTC
CASSLAGGGSYEQYF
>NA|TRBJ1-6|TRBD1|TRBV28
TGTGCCAGCAGTCCTCCGACAGGGGGTCATTCACCCCTCCACTTT
CASSPPTGGHSPLHF
>NA|TRBJ1-2|NA|TRBV28
TGTGCCAGCAGTTTATTCGGGGGGGACTATGGCTACACCTTC
CASSLFGGDYGYTF
>once|TRBJ1-4|NA|TRBV2
TGTGCCAGCAGACGCCCAATGGACATGATGGGAAAACTGTTTTTT
CASRRPMDMMGKLFF
>NA|TRBJ2-1|NA|TRBV6-6
TGTGCCAGCAGTTACTCAAAGCGGCTTCAGTACAATGAGCAGTTCTTC
CASSYSKRLQYNEQFF
>NA|TRBJ2-3|NA|TRBV5-5
TGTGCCAGCAGCTTGTCAGGGAAGACCACATTTGGTACGCAGTATTTT
CASSLSGKTTFGTQYF
>NA|TRBJ2-3|TRBD1|TRBV4-1
TGCGCCAGCAGCCTGGACAGGGAGAGTGTTGGGCCCACAGATACGCAGTATTTT
CASSLDRESVGPTDTQYF
>once|TRBJ2-1|TRBD2|TRBV6-6
TGTGCCAGTTTGGAGAGGACTAGCGGGAAAAATGAGCAGTTCTTC
CASLERTSGKNEQFF
>NA|TRBJ2-6|TRBD2|TRBV25-1
TGTGCCAGCAGTGACTCGGGACTAAGCGGTACTGGGGCCAACGTCCTGACTTTC
CASSDSGLSGTGANVLTF
>once|TRBJ2-3|NA|TRBV5-5
TGTGCCAGCAGCTCAGCGGCCAGCACAGATACGCAGTATTTT
CASSSAASTDTQYF
>once|TRBJ2-7|TRBD1|TRBV5-1
TGCGCCAGCAGCTATCGGACAGGGGAATCCTACGAGCAGTACTTC
CASSYRTGESYEQYF
>NA|TRBJ2-1|NA|TRBV29-1
TGCAGCGTTGACGTGGCCTTGGAGCAGTTCTTC
CSVDVALEQFF
>NA|TRBJ2-7|NA|TRBV7-2
TGTGCCAGCAGCTTAACGGCCTACGAGCAGTACTTC
CASSLTAYEQYF
>NA|TRBJ2-1|NA|TRBV7-9
TGTGCCAGCAGCCCCATCAGGGGTGGTACCTACAATGAGCAGTTCTTC
CASSPIRGGTYNEQFF
>NA|TRBJ2-2|TRBD2|TRBV5-4
TGTGCCAGCAGCGGAGGGACTAGCGGATATAACACCGGGGAGCTGTTTTTT
CASSGGTSGYNTGELFF
>NA|TRBJ2-1|NA|TRBV12-2
TGTGCAAGTCGCTTAGTGTCCTCTACCCGCTCCTACAATGAGCAGTTCTTC
CASRLVSSTRSYNEQFF
>NA|TRBJ2-5|TRBD2|TRBV9
TGTGCCAGCAGCGTATCCGGGACTAGCGGGAGTAACCAAGAGACCCAGTACTTC
CASSVSGTSGSNQETQYF
>once|TRBJ1-5|TRBD1|TRBV2
TGTGCCAGCAGCGCGGGACAGGGGAGTCAGCCCCAGCATTTT
CASSAGQGSQPQHF
>once|TRBJ2-5|TRBD2|TRBV6-5
TGTGCCAGCAGACCCAGCGGGAGTACGAAGACCCAGTACTTC
CASRPSGSTKTQYF
>NA|TRBJ2-3|TRBD1|TRBV5-4
TGTGCCAGCAGCTTGGGACAGGGGGCCGAAGATACGCAGTATTTT
CASSLGQGAEDTQYF
>NA|TRBJ1-2|TRBD1|TRBV30
TGTGCCTGGAGTGTAACAGGGGGCCCTAACTATGGCTACACCTTC
CAWSVTGGPNYGYTF
>NA|TRBJ1-2|NA|TRBV28
TGTGCCAGCAGTTCCAGCGACTATGGCTACACCTTC
CASSSSDYGYTF
>NA|TRBJ2-1|NA|TRBV5-4
TGTGCCAGCAGCTTGGATTCGGGTTCCAATGAGCAGTTCTTC
CASSLDSGSNEQFF
>NA|TRBJ2-5|NA|TRBV2
TGTGCCAGCTCGCCGCCTGACGCGGCCTCACAAGAGACCCAGTACTTC
CASSPPDAASQETQYF
>NA|TRBJ1-5|TRBD1|TRBV6-1
TGTGCCAGCAAATCGGGACAGGGAAATCAGCCCCAGCATTTT
CASKSGQGNQPQHF
>NA|TRBJ2-5|TRBD2|TRBV30
TGTGCCTGGAGTTACGAGGGGACTAGGGAATATCACCAGTACTTC
CAWSYEGTREYHQYF
>NA|TRBJ2-7|NA|TRBV18
TGTGCCAGCTCACCTACAGGCGGATACGAGCAGTACTTC
CASSPTGGYEQYF
>NA|TRBJ1-2|TRBD1|TRBV27
TGTGCCAGCAGCCGTCTGGGACAGAATAACTATGGCTACACCTTC
CASSRLGQNNYGYTF
>NA|TRBJ2-1|TRBD2|TRBV15
TGTGCCACCAGCAGAGAAGGAGCGGGAGGGCTGAATGAGCAGTTCTTC
CATSREGAGGLNEQFF
>NA|TRBJ2-3|NA|TRBV29-1
TGCAGCGTTCGGGGAGGATCCACAGATACGCAGTATTTT
CSVRGGSTDTQYF